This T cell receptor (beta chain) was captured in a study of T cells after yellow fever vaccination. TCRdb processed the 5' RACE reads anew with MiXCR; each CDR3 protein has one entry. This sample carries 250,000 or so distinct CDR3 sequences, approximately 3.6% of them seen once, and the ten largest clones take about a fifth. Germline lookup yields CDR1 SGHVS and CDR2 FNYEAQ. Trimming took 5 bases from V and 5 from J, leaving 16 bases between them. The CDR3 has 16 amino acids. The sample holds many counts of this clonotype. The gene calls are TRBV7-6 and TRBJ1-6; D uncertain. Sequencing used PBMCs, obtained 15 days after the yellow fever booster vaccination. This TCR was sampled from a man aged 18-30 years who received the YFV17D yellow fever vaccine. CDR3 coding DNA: TGTGCCAGCAGCCAATTTGCGGGGATGAATAATTCACCCCTCCACTTT. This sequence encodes CASSQFAGMNNSPLHF.